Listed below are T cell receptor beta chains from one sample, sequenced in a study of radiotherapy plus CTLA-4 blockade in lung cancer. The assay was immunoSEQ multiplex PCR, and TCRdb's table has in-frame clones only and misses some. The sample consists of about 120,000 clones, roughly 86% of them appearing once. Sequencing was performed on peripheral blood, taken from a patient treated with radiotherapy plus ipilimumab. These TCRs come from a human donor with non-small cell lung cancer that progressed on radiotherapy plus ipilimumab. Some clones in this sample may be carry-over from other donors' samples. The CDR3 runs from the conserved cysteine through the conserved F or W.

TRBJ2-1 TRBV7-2 CASSLVQGRGEQFF
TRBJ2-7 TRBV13 CASSELAGGYEQYF
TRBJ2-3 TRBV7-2 CASSPLGGGGSDTQYF
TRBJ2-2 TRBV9 CASGDRGSNTGELFF
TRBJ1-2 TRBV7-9 CASSYLGHYGYTF
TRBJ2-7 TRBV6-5 CASSSPLRGGEQYF
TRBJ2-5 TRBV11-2 CASSADSTGETQYF
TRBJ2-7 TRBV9 CASSGGTGANYEQYF
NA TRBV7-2 CASSLTASSYEQYF
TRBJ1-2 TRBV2 CASKYRGEYGYTF
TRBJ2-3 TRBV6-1 CASSQRRTDTQYF
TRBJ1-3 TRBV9 CASSVDGRRRNTIYF
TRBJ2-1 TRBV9 CASSAGYNEQFF
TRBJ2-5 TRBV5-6 CASSTRRTQYF
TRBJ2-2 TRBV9 CASSVSALPNTGELFF
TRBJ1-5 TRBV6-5 CASRLVRNSNQPQHF
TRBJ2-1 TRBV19 CASSSWGNEQFF
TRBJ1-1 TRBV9 CASSEAAQNTEAFF
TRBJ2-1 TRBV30 CAWSVAGNQFF
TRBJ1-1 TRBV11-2 CASSFRGGTEAFF
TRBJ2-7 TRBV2 CASTLTPYEQYF
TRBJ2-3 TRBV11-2 CASSLAAGADTQYF